The clone carrying this T cell receptor (beta chain) has just a few counts. These data originate in a study of blood T cell repertoires in COVID-19. Study information: Researchers got acute and convalescent COVID-19 samples from the United States, Italy and Spain.

V was clipped by 3 bases and J by 6 bases, with 13 bases between them. This CDR3 spans 13 amino acids. CDR1 GTSNPN and CDR2 SVGIG come from the germline V gene (reference sequence). TCRdb's copy holds only in-frame clones and misses some; the assay was immunoSEQ multiplex PCR. The sample has around 200,000 clones; approximately 87% are singletons. The receptor was isolated from a man between 60 and 75 years old who had recovered from COVID-19. The V call is TRBV30, the J call TRBJ2-3; D not resolved. Specimen: peripheral blood. The CDR3 protein is CAWSHPGQDTQYF. The CDR3 DNA sequence: TGTGCCTGGAGCCACCCTGGTCAGGATACGCAGTATTTT.